Listed below are T cell receptor beta chains from one sample, sequenced in a study of human T cells and chemical hapten exposure. From the RACE reads, TCRdb called clonotypes with MiXCR, one entry per CDR3 protein. The sample includes about 360,000 distinct CDR3 sequences, under 9% of them seen just once. Sequences were derived from whole blood, sampled in connection with sensitization to the hapten diphenylcyclopropenone (DPC). These receptors all stem from a woman younger than 30 with alopecia areata. Some clones in this sample may be carry-over from other donors' samples. CDR3s include the opening cysteine and the closing phenylalanine or tryptophan. D genes are given only for firm matches. Rows may omit the clone size; those that give it use once, few, many or a size class.

D | J | V | size | length | CDR3 | DNA
NA | TRBJ2-3 | TRBV7-2 | NA | 13 | CASSSLILDTQYF | TGTGCCAGCAGCTCCCTCATATTGGATACGCAGTATTTT
TRBD1 | TRBJ1-5 | TRBV28 | few | 14 | CASREGQAGQPQHF | TGTGCCAGCAGGGAGGGACAGGCTGGGCAGCCCCAGCATTTT
TRBD1 | TRBJ2-7 | TRBV6-1 | NA | 14 | CASDTGQGRLEQYF | TGTGCCAGCGACACGGGACAGGGTCGACTCGAGCAGTACTTC
TRBD2 | TRBJ2-1 | TRBV4-3 | few | 18 | CASSQAASGLGGYNEQFF | TGCGCCAGCAGCCAAGCGGCTAGCGGCCTGGGAGGATACAATGAGCAGTTCTTC
NA | TRBJ2-7 | TRBV20-1 | many | 13 | CSARPLAGYEQYF | TGCAGTGCTCGTCCCCTTGCGGGCTACGAGCAGTACTTC
TRBD1 | TRBJ1-1 | TRBV3-1 | NA | 15 | CASSPWDRRNTEAFF | TGTGCCAGCAGCCCCTGGGACAGGAGGAACACTGAAGCTTTCTTT
TRBD1 | TRBJ2-3 | TRBV7-2 | few | 16 | CASSAIQGAGRVTQYF | TGTGCCAGCAGCGCCATACAGGGGGCCGGGCGAGTTACGCAGTATTTT
TRBD1 | TRBJ2-3 | TRBV6-1 | few | 13 | CASSGTGIDTQYF | TGTGCCAGCAGTGGGACAGGGATAGATACGCAGTATTTT
NA | TRBJ2-3 | TRBV14 | many | 15 | CASSLDAGFTDTQYF | TGTGCCAGCAGCCTGGACGCGGGGTTCACAGATACGCAGTATTTT
NA | TRBJ1-6 | TRBV12-3/TRBV12-4 | NA | 15 | CASSLSGGNNSPLHF | TGTGCCAGCAGTTTATCGGGGGGGAATAATTCACCCCTCCACTTT
TRBD2 | TRBJ2-5 | TRBV5-1 | many | 16 | CASSLGSGGLKETQYF | TGCGCCAGCAGCTTGGGTAGCGGGGGCCTAAAAGAGACCCAGTACTTC
TRBD1 | TRBJ1-2 | TRBV12-3/TRBV12-4 | few | 13 | CATAETGGVGYTF | TGTGCCACCGCCGAGACAGGGGGCGTTGGCTACACCTTC
TRBD2 | TRBJ2-5 | TRBV20-1 | many | 16 | CSARTSGGLLRETQYF | TGCAGTGCTCGGACTAGCGGGGGGCTCCTAAGGGAGACCCAGTACTTC
NA | TRBJ1-1 | TRBV7-9 | NA | 17 | CASSLASPTAMNTEAFF | TGTGCCAGCAGCTTAGCCTCACCCACAGCCATGAACACTGAAGCTTTCTTT
NA | TRBJ2-2 | TRBV19 | many | 16 | CASSIVGQPNTGELFF | TGTGCCAGTAGTATAGTTGGACAACCGAACACCGGGGAGCTGTTTTTT
NA | TRBJ1-2 | TRBV14 | many | 13 | CASSQGLMYGYTF | TGTGCCAGCAGCCAAGGGCTTATGTATGGCTACACCTTC
NA | TRBJ2-7 | TRBV7-8 | few | 16 | CASSPVMDPSLYEQYF | TGTGCCAGCAGCCCCGTTATGGACCCGTCCCTTTACGAGCAGTACTTC
TRBD1 | TRBJ1-1 | TRBV14 | NA | 15 | CASSQTGTGYTEAFF | TGTGCCAGCAGCCAAACCGGGACAGGATACACTGAAGCTTTCTTT
NA | TRBJ2-3 | TRBV2 | many | 16 | CASSEAPSTSTDTQYF | TGTGCCAGCAGTGAGGCCCCTTCCACTAGCACAGATACGCAGTATTTT
NA | TRBJ1-3 | TRBV6-6 | many | 13 | CASSPPSGNTIYF | TGTGCCAGCAGTCCTCCCTCAGGAAACACCATATATTTT
NA | TRBJ2-5 | TRBV27 | few | 16 | CASSPSLGPSWETQYF | TGTGCCAGCAGTCCGTCACTAGGCCCCTCTTGGGAGACCCAGTACTTC
NA | TRBJ1-6 | TRBV3-1 | NA | 16 | CASSQVAGAGNSPLHF | TGTGCCAGCAGCCAAGTTGCGGGGGCTGGGAATTCACCCCTCCACTTT
TRBD1 | TRBJ1-5 | TRBV4-1 | few | 16 | CASSQWGQANNQPQHF | TGCGCCAGCAGCCAATGGGGACAGGCCAACAATCAGCCCCAGCATTTT
TRBD1 | TRBJ2-7 | TRBV7-8 | many | 17 | CASSSNFQGQGENEQYF | TGTGCCAGCAGCTCAAATTTCCAAGGACAGGGGGAAAACGAGCAGTACTTC
NA | TRBJ1-2 | TRBV20-1 | few | 14 | CSARDTDREYGYTF | TGCAGTGCTAGAGACACTGACCGAGAGTATGGCTACACCTTC
NA | TRBJ2-1 | TRBV6-2/TRBV6-3 | many | 14 | CASAGASSYNEQFF | TGTGCCAGCGCCGGAGCGAGCTCCTACAATGAGCAGTTCTTC
TRBD1 | TRBJ1-2 | TRBV10-3 | few | 15 | CAISSTGEIDYGYTF | TGTGCCATCAGTTCAACAGGGGAAATAGACTATGGCTACACCTTC
NA | TRBJ2-7 | TRBV4-3 | NA | 13 | CASSQDRVGEQYF | TGCGCCAGCAGCCAAGATCGTGTGGGCGAGCAGTACTTC
TRBD2 | TRBJ2-1 | TRBV6-1 | NA | 15 | CASSEVAGTRNEQFF | TGTGCCAGCAGTGAAGTAGCGGGGACCCGCAATGAGCAGTTCTTC
NA | TRBJ1-1 | TRBV13 | few | 13 | CASSLGGKTEAFF | TGTGCCAGCAGCTTAGGGGGGAAGACTGAAGCTTTCTTT
TRBD1 | TRBJ2-3 | TRBV12-5 | NA | 15 | CASGLGTGSTDTQYF | TGTGCTAGTGGTTTAGGGACAGGGAGCACAGATACGCAGTATTTT
NA | TRBJ1-3 | TRBV20-1 | NA | 11 | CSARAGNTIYF | TGCAGTGCTAGAGCTGGAAACACCATATATTTT
TRBD1 | TRBJ2-4 | TRBV7-2 | many | 19 | CASSFWTGAVRGSNMIQYF | TGTGCCAGCAGCTTTTGGACAGGGGCTGTCAGGGGGTCAAACATGATTCAGTACTTC
NA | TRBJ2-3 | TRBV10-3 | many | 14 | CAISLTTGTDTQYF | TGTGCCATTAGCCTTACGACCGGCACAGATACGCAGTATTTT
NA | TRBJ2-3 | TRBV3-1 | many | 18 | CASSHPLTEGYVIGTQYF | TGTGCCAGCAGCCACCCGTTGACGGAGGGTTATGTTATCGGGACGCAGTATTTT
TRBD1 | TRBJ2-3 | TRBV7-9 | many | 19 | CASSGPRPRPGQGADTQYF | TGTGCCAGCAGCGGCCCCAGGCCAAGACCGGGACAGGGGGCAGATACGCAGTATTTT
NA | TRBJ1-4 | TRBV7-3 | NA | 15 | CASSLQPGPNEKLFF | TGTGCCAGCAGCTTACAGCCGGGCCCTAATGAAAAACTGTTTTTT
TRBD1 | TRBJ2-1 | TRBV7-8 | few | 14 | CASTQDGDSNEQFF | TGTGCCAGCACCCAGGACGGGGACAGCAATGAGCAGTTCTTC
TRBD2 | TRBJ2-3 | TRBV5-1 | few | 16 | CASSPGAGGGTDTQYF | TGCGCCAGCAGCCCCGGAGCGGGGGGTGGCACAGATACGCAGTATTTT
NA | TRBJ1-2 | TRBV5-6 | few | 15 | CASSLMDTWLLGYTF | TGTGCCAGCAGCTTGATGGACACATGGCTACTTGGCTACACCTTC
NA | TRBJ1-5 | TRBV28 | NA | 15 | CASSFRRGSNQPQHF | TGTGCCAGCAGTTTCCGCAGGGGTTCCAATCAGCCCCAGCATTTT
NA | TRBJ1-5 | TRBV6-5 | NA | 15 | CASSPTPEAVQPQHF | TGTGCCAGCAGTCCCACACCGGAGGCGGTTCAGCCCCAGCATTTT
NA | TRBJ1-6 | TRBV5-1 | NA | 15 | CASTNDHRPKPPLHF | TGCGCCAGCACCAACGACCATAGACCGAAACCACCCCTCCACTTT
TRBD2 | TRBJ2-3 | TRBV4-2 | few | 15 | CASSQTSGVTDTQYF | TGTGCCAGCAGCCAAACGAGCGGGGTGACAGATACGCAGTATTTT
TRBD2 | TRBJ2-2 | TRBV11-1 | many | 17 | CASSFSVTSGDTGELFF | TGTGCCAGCAGCTTTTCCGTCACTAGCGGGGACACCGGGGAGCTGTTTTTT
TRBD2 | TRBJ2-7 | TRBV19 | many | 13 | CASSLAGDYEQYF | TGTGCCAGTAGTCTAGCGGGGGACTACGAGCAGTACTTC
NA | TRBJ2-1 | TRBV3-1 | NA | 12 | CASSQAGRVQFF | TGTGCCAGCAGCCAAGCTGGTAGGGTGCAGTTCTTC
TRBD2 | TRBJ2-1 | TRBV7-2 | few | 18 | CASSRLAGGRSSYNEQFF | TGTGCCAGCAGCAGACTAGCGGGGGGGCGCAGCTCCTACAATGAGCAGTTCTTC
NA | TRBJ2-7 | TRBV18 | many | 12 | CASSPSGNEQYF | TGTGCCAGCTCCCCGTCAGGCAACGAGCAGTACTTC
NA | TRBJ2-1 | TRBV11-2 | many | 16 | CASSARDQSSYNEQFF | TGTGCCAGCAGCGCCCGGGACCAGAGCTCCTACAATGAGCAGTTCTTC
TRBD2 | TRBJ2-5 | TRBV20-1 | NA | 14 | CSAREGLGEGTQYF | TGCAGTGCTAGAGAAGGACTAGGGGAGGGGACCCAGTACTTC
NA | TRBJ2-2 | TRBV2 | few | 13 | CASSGVHTGELFF | TGTGCCAGCAGCGGGGTTCACACCGGGGAGCTGTTTTTT
NA | TRBJ1-2 | TRBV6-5 | few | 13 | CASSRGGVYGYTF | TGTGCCAGCAGTCGGGGAGGGGTCTATGGCTACACCTTC
NA | TRBJ1-5 | TRBV7-9 | many | 14 | CASSFGNSNQPQHF | TGTGCCAGCAGCTTCGGTAATAGCAATCAGCCCCAGCATTTT
NA | TRBJ1-6 | TRBV12-3/TRBV12-4 | NA | 13 | CASSFSYSSPLHF | TGTGCCAGCAGTTTCTCCTATAGTTCACCCCTCCACTTT
NA | TRBJ2-7 | TRBV12-3/TRBV12-4 | NA | 13 | CASSLGRVYEQYF | TGTGCCAGCAGTTTAGGGAGGGTCTACGAGCAGTACTTC
TRBD2 | TRBJ2-5 | TRBV5-1 | few | 16 | CASSFVSGGPGETQHF | TGCGCCAGCAGCTTCGTTAGCGGGGGGCCCGGAGAGACCCAGCACTTC
NA | TRBJ2-7 | TRBV5-1 | few | 16 | CASSFLVSGVPYEQYF | TGCGCCAGCAGCTTTCTCGTCTCAGGGGTACCCTACGAGCAGTACTTC
TRBD1 | TRBJ1-2 | TRBV18 | many | 14 | CASSPQGADYGYTF | TGTGCCAGCTCACCCCAGGGGGCGGACTATGGCTACACCTTC
NA | TRBJ2-1 | TRBV7-2 | many | 13 | CASSLSPSGEQFF | TGTGCCAGCAGCTTATCCCCCAGTGGTGAGCAGTTCTTC